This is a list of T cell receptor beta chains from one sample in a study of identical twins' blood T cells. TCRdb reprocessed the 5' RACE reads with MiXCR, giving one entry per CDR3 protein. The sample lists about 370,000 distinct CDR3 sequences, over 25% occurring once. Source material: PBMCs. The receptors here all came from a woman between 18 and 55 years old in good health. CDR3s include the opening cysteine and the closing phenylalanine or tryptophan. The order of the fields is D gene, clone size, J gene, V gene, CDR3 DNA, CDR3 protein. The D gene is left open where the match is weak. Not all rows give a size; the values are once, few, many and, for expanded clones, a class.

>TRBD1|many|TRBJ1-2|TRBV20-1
TGCAGTGCTAGAGATACAGGGGGAGACTATGGCTACACCTTC
CSARDTGGDYGYTF
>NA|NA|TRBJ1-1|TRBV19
TGTGCCAGTAAGGACAGCACTGAAGCTTTCTTC
CASKDSTEAFF
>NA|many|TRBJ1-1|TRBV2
TGTGCCAGCAGTCAGGCAAATTACAACACTGAAGCTTTCTTT
CASSQANYNTEAFF
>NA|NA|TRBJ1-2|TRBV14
TGTGCCAGCAGCCTTCGGCGGCTCCGAACTAACTATGGCTACACCTTC
CASSLRRLRTNYGYTF
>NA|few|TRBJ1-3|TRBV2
TGTGCCAGCAGTGAAGAGAACGGCCATTCGAGCACCATATATTTT
CASSEENGHSSTIYF
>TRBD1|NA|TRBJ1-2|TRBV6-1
TGTGCCAGCAGTGTCCCGGGACAGTCAAATGGCTACACCTTC
CASSVPGQSNGYTF
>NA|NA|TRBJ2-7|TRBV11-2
TGTGCCAGCAGCTTCGTCGAGCAGTACTTC
CASSFVEQYF
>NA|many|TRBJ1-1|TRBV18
TGTGCCAGCAGCCCAAGGAACACTGAAGCTTTCTTT
CASSPRNTEAFF
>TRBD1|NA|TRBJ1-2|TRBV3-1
TGTGCCAGCAGCCAGACAGGGAACGGCTACACCTTC
CASSQTGNGYTF
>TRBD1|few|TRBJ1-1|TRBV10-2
TGCGCCAGCAGGACCGGGACAGTTATCGAAGCTTTCTTT
CASRTGTVIEAFF
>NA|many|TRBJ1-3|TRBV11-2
TGTGCCAGCAGCTTAACGGAGCTTCCTTTCTCTGGAAACACCATATATTTT
CASSLTELPFSGNTIYF